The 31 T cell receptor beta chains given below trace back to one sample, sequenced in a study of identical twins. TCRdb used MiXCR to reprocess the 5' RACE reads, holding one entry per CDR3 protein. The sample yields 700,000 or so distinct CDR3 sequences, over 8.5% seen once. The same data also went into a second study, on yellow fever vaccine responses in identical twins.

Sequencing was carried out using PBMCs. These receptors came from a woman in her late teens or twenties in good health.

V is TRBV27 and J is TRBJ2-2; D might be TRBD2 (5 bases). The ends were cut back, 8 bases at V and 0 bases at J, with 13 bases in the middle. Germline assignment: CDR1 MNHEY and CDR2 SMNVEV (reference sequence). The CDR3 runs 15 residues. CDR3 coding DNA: TGTGCCAGCCATCCCGGAGGCTCGAACACCGGGGAGCTGTTTTTT. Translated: CASHPGGSNTGELFF.

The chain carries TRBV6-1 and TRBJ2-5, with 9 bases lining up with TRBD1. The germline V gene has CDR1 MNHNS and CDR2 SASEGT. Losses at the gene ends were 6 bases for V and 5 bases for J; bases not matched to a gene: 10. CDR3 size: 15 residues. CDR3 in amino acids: CASSQYRGQAETQYF. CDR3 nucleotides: TGTGCCAGCAGCCAATACAGGGGGCAAGCGGAGACCCAGTACTTC.

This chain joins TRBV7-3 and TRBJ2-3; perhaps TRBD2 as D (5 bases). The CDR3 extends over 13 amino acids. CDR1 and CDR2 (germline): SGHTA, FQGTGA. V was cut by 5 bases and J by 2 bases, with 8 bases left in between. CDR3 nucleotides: TGTGCCAGCAGCCACCGGGACACAGATACGCAGTATTTT. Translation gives CASSHRDTDTQYF. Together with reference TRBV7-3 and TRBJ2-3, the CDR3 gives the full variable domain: GAGVSQTPSNKVTEKGKYVELRCDPISGHTALYWYRQSLGQGPEFLIYFQGTGAADDSGLPNDRFFAVRPEGSVSTLKIQRTERGDSAVYLCASSHRDTDTQYFGPGTRLTVL.

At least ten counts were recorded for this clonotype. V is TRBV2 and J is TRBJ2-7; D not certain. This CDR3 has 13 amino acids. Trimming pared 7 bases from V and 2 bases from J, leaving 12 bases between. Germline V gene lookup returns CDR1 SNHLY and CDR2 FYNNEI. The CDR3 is CASKSGPTYEQYF. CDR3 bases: TGTGCCAGCAAGAGTGGACCTACCTACGAGCAGTACTTC.

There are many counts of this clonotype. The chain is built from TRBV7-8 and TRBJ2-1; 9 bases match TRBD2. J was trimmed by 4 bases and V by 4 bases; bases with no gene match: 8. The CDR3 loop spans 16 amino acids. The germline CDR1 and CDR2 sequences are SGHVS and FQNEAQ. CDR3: CASSWIAGEGYNEQFF. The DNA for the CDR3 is TGTGCCAGCAGCTGGATAGCGGGAGAGGGATACAATGAGCAGTTCTTC.

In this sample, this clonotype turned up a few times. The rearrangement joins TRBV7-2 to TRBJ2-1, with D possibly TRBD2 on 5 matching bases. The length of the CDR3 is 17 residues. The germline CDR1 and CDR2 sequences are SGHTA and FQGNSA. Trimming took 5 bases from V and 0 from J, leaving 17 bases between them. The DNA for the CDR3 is TGTGCCAGCAGCCCGCGGACTTTCGGAAGCTCCTACAATGAGCAGTTCTTC. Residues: CASSPRTFGSSYNEQFF.

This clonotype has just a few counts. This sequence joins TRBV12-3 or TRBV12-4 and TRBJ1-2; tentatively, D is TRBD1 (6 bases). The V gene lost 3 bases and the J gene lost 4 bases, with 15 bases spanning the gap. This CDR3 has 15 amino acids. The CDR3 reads CASSFVGGGGYGYTF. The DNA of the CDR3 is TGTGCCAGCAGTTTTGTCGGGGGGGGCGGCTATGGCTACACCTTC.

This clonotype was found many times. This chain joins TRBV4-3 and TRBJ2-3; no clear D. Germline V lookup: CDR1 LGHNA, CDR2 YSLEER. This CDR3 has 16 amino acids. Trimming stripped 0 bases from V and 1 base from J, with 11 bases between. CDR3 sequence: CASSQDWVLGTDTQYF. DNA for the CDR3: TGCGCCAGCAGCCAAGATTGGGTCCTCGGCACAGATACGCAGTATTTT.

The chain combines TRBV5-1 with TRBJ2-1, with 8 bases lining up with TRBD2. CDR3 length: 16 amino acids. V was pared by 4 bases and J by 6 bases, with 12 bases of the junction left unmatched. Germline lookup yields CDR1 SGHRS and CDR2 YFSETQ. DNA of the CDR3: TGCGCCAGCAGCCAGCGGACGGGAGGGCCGGGCAATGAGCAGTTCTTC. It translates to CASSQRTGGPGNEQFF.

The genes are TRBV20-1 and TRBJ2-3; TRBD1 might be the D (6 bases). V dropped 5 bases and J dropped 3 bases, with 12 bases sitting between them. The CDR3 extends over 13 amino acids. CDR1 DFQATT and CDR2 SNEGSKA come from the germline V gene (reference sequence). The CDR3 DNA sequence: TGCAGTGCTTACAGGGTTGTGACAGATACGCAGTATTTT. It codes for CSAYRVVTDTQYF.

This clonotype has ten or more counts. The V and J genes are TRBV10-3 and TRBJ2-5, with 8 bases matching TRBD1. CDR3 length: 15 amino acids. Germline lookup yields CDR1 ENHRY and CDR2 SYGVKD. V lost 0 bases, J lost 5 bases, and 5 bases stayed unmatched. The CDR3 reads CAISESTGDWETQYF. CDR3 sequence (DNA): TGTGCCATCAGTGAGTCGACAGGGGATTGGGAGACCCAGTACTTC.

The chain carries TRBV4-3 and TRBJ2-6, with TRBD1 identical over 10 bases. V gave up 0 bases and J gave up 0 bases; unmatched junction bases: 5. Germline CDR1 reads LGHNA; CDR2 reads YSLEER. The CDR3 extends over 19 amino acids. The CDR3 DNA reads TGCGCCAGCAGCCAAGAAGACAGGGGGCGATTCTCTGGGGCCAACGTCCTGACTTTC. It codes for CASSQEDRGRFSGANVLTF.

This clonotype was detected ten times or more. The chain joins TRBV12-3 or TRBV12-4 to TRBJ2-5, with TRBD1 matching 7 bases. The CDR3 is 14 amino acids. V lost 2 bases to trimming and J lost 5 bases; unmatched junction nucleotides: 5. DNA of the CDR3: TGTGCCAGCAGTTTATTAGGGACAGAGGAGACCCAGTACTTC. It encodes CASSLLGTEETQYF.

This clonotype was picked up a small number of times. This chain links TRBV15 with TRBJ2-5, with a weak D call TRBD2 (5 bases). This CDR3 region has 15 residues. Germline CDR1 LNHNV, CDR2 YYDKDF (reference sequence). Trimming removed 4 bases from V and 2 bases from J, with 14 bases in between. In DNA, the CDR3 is TGTGCCACCAGCAACCTCGCCACGGGACAAGAGACCCAGTACTTC. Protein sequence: CATSNLATGQETQYF.

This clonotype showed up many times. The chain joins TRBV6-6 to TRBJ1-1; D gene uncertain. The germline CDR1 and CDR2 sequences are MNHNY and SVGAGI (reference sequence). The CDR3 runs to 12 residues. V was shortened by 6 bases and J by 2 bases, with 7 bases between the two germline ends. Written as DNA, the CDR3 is TGTGCCAGCAGGGCCGATAACACTGAAGCTTTCTTT. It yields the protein CASRADNTEAFF.

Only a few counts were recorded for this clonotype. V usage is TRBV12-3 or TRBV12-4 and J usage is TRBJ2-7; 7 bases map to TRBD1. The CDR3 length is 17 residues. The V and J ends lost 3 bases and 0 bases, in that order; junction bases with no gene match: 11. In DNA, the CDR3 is TGTGCCAGCAGTTTCCGGTTAACAGGGGTGAGCTCCTACGAGCAGTACTTC. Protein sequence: CASSFRLTGVSSYEQYF.

For the CDR3, the DNA is TGTGCCAGCAGTCTAACTCTAACAGGCGGGAAGTCCTACGAGCAGTACTTC. It yields the protein CASSLTLTGGKSYEQYF. The rearrangement joins TRBV2 to TRBJ2-7; weak D call: TRBD2 (6 bases). V shed 5 bases and J shed 1 base, with 21 bases lying between them. The CDR3 extends over 17 amino acids. Germline V CDR1 and CDR2: SNHLY, FYNNEI. Combining the CDR3 with reference TRBV2 and TRBJ2-7 gives the whole variable domain EPEVTQTPSHQVTQMGQEVILRCVPISNHLYFYWYRQILGQKVEFLVSFYNNEISEKSEIFDDQFSVERPDGSNFTLKIRSTKLEDSAMYFCASSLTLTGGKSYEQYFGPGTRLTVT.

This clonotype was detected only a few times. The CDR3 coding sequence is TGCAGTGCTAGAGACTCTCGGGGCGGCCCTGAAGCTTTCTTT. Translating gives CSARDSRGGPEAFF. J is TRBJ1-1 and V is TRBV20-1; tentative D call: TRBD1 (5 bases). The V gene lost 0 bases and the J gene lost 6 bases, with 14 bases spanning the gap. The V gene's germline CDR1 is DFQATT and CDR2 SNEGSKA (reference sequence). This CDR3 contains 14 residues.

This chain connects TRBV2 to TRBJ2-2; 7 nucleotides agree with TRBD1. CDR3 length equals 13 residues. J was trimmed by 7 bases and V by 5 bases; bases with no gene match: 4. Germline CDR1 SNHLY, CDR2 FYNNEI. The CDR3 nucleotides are TGTGCCAGCAGTCCGACAGGGCACGGGGAGCTGTTTTTT. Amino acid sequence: CASSPTGHGELFF.

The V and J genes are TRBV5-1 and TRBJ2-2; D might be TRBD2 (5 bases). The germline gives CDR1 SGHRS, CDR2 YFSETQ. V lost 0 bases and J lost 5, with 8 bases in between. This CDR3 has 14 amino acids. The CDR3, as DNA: TGCGCCAGCAGCTTGGTTTTAGCGACCGGGGAGCTGTTTTTT. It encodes CASSLVLATGELFF. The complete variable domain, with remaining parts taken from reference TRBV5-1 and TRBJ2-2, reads KAGVTQTPRYLIKTRGQQVTLSCSPISGHRSVSWYQQTPGQGLQFLFEYFSETQRNKGNFPGRFSGRQFSNSRSEMNVSTLELGDSALYLCASSLVLATGELFFGEGSRLTVL.

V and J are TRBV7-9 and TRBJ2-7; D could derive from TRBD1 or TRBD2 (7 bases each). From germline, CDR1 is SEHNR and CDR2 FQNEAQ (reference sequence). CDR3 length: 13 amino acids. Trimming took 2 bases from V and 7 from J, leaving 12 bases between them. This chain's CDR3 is CASSLTGEGEQYF. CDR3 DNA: TGTGCCAGCAGCTTAACAGGGGAGGGGGAGCAGTACTTC. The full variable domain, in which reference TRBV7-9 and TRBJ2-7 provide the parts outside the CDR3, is DTGVSQNPRHKITKRGQNVTFRCDPISEHNRLYWYRQTLGQGPEFLTYFQNEAQLEKSRLLSDRFSAERPKGSFSTLEIQRTEQGDSAMYLCASSLTGEGEQYFGPGTRLTVT.

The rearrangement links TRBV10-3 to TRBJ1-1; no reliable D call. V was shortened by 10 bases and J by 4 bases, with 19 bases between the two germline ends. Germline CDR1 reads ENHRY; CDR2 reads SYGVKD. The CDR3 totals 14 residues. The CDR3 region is CATYGGLGGTEAFF. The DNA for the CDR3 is TGTGCCACCTACGGAGGGCTGGGTGGCACTGAAGCTTTCTTT.

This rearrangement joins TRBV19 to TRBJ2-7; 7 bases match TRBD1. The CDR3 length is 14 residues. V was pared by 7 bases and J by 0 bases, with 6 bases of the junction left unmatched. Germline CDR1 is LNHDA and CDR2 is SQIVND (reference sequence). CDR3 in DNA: TGTGCCAGTACCCCGACAGGGATCTCCTACGAGCAGTACTTC. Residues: CASTPTGISYEQYF.

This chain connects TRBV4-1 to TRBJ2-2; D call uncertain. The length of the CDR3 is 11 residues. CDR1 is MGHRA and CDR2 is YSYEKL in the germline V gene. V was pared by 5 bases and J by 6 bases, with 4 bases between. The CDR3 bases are TGCGCCAGCAGCGAGCCCGGGGAGCTGTTTTTT. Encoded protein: CASSEPGELFF.

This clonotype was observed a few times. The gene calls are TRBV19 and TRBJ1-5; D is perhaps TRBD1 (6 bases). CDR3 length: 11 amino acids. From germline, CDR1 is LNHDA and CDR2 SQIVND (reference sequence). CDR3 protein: CAGGDNQPQHF. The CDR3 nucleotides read TGTGCAGGGGGTGATAATCAGCCCCAGCATTTT.

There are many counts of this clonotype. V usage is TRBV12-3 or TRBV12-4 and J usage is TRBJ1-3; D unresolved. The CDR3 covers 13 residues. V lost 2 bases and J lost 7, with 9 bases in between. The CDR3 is CASSLPWNNTIYF. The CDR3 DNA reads TGTGCCAGCAGTTTACCTTGGAATAACACCATATATTTT.

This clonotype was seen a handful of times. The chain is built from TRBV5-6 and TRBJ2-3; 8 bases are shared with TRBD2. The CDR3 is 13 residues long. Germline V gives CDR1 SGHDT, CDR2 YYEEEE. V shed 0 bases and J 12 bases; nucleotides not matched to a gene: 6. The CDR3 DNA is TGTGCCAGCAGCTTGGCCGCGGGAGGCCCACAGTATTTT. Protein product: CASSLAAGGPQYF.

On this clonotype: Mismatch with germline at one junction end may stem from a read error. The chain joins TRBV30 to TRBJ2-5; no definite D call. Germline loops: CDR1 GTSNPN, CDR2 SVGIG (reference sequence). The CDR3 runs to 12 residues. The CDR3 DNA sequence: TGTGCCAGGAGTGTACGGGCGGAGACCCAGTACTTC. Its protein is CARSVRAETQYF.

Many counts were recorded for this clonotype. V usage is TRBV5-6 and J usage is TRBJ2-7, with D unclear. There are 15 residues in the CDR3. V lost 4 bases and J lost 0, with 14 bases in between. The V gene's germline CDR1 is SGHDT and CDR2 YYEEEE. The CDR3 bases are TGTGCCAGCAGCCCAGACACGCAACTCTCCTACGAGCAGTACTTC. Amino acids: CASSPDTQLSYEQYF.

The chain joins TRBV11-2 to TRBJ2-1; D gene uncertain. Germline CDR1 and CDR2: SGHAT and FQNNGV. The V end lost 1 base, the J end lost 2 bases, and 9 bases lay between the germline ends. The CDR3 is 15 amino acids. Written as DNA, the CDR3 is TGTGCCAGCAGCTTAGTTACGAGTACCTACAATGAGCAGTTCTTC. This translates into CASSLVTSTYNEQFF.

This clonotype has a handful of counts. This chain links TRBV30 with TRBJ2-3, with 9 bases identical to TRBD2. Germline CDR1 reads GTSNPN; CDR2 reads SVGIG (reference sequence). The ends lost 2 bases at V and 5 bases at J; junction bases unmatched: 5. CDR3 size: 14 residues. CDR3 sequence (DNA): TGTGCCTGGAGTAGGCGGGGGGGCCAAGATACGCAGTATTTT. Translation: CAWSRRGGQDTQYF.